These 5 T cell receptor beta chains came from one sample sequenced in a study of cytomegalovirus exposure and HLA in healthy donors. The study ran its PCR with 60 Vbeta and 13 Jbeta primers. The data were produced by immunoSEQ multiplex PCR, yet TCRdb's version contains in-frame clones alone and is incomplete. The sample comprises around 30,000 clones, roughly 66% of which are singletons, and 35% to 50% rests with the top ten. Material for sequencing was PBMCs. These receptors were collected from a male donor in good health and CMV-seropositive.

This clone was seen a single time. CDR3 sequence reads: CASAGAGGTNTGELFF. CDR3 bases: TGTGCCAGCGCTGGGGCGGGGGGGACGAACACCGGGGAGCTGTTTTTT. J is TRBJ2-2 and V is TRBV9; the match to TRBD2 covers 9 bases. The CDR3 extends over 16 amino acids. V trimming: 7 bases; J trimming: 0 bases; junction bases outside the gene matches: 7. Per germline, CDR1 SGDLS and CDR2 YYNGEE. Together with reference TRBV9 and TRBJ2-2, the CDR3 gives the full variable domain: DSGVTQTPKHLITATGQRVTLRCSPRSGDLSVYWYQQSLDQGLQFLIQYYNGEERAKGNILERFSAQQFPDLHSELNLSSLELGDSALYFCASAGAGGTNTGELFFGEGSRLTVL.

This clone has more than one count but fewer than ten. The V gene is TRBV5-1, the J gene TRBJ1-1; D not resolved. Germline CDR1 SGHRS, CDR2 YFSETQ. Trimming removed 6 bases from V and 0 bases from J, with 12 bases in between. The CDR3 is 14 amino acids. The CDR3 DNA reads as TGCGCCAGCACCGGATCGGGTGTGAACACTGAAGCTTTCTTT. It yields the protein CASTGSGVNTEAFF. The whole variable domain, remainder taken from reference TRBV5-1 and TRBJ1-1, is KAGVTQTPRYLIKTRGQQVTLSCSPISGHRSVSWYQQTPGQGLQFLFEYFSETQRNKGNFPGRFSGRQFSNSRSEMNVSTLELGDSALYLCASTGSGVNTEAFFGQGTRLTVV.

This clone is medium-sized (0.01 to 0.1%) in the sample. The V gene is TRBV10-2, the J gene TRBJ2-1, with D possibly matching TRBD1 (6 bases). The CDR3 extends over 14 amino acids. Trimming took 6 bases from V and 3 from J, leaving 12 bases between them. CDR1 is WSHSY and CDR2 is SAAADI in the germline V gene. The CDR3 protein is CASRDGQHYNEQFF. For the CDR3, the DNA is TGCGCCAGCAGGGATGGACAGCACTACAATGAGCAGTTCTTC.

The J gene is TRBJ1-1, the V gene TRBV28; 9 bases agree with TRBD1. CDR1 MDHEN and CDR2 SYDVKM come from the germline V gene. The CDR3 extends over 13 amino acids. Losses at the gene ends were 7 bases for V and 8 bases for J; bases not matched to a gene: 8. CDR3 loop: CASTVGQGLEAFF. The CDR3 DNA is TGTGCCAGCACCGTCGGACAGGGGTTGGAAGCTTTCTTT.

The J gene is TRBJ2-1, the V gene TRBV23-1; no reliable D call. TRBV23-1 is identified as an open reading frame with a role that is uncertain. The CDR3 has 13 residues. Trimming removed 2 bases from V and 3 bases from J, with 5 bases in between. Here the CDR3 reads CASSQLSYNEQFF. The CDR3 DNA follows: TGCGCCAGCAGTCAACTCAGCTACAATGAGCAGTTCTTC.